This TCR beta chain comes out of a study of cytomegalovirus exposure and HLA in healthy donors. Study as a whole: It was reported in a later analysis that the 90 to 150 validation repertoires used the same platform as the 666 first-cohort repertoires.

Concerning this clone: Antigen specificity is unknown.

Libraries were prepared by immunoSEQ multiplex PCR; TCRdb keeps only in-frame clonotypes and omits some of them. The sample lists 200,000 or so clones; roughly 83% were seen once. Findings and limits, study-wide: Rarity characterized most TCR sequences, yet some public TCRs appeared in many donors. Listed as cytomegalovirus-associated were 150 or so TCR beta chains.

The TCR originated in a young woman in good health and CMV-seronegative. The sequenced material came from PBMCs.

CDR3 bases: TGTGCCAGCAGCTTAGACAGGGTCCCCTACGAGCAGTACTTC. Amino acid sequence: CASSLDRVPYEQYF. J is TRBJ2-7 and V is TRBV5-4; 7 bases agree with TRBD1. Trimming took 2 bases from V and 2 from J; bases not matched to a gene: 4. Germline assignment: CDR1 SGHNT and CDR2 YYREEE (reference sequence). CDR3 length: 14 residues.